What follows are 19 T cell receptor beta chains derived from one specimen sequenced in a study of OX40 agonist ivuxolimab in advanced cancers. Libraries were constructed by the immunoSEQ multiplex PCR assay. What TCRdb holds here is the immuneACCESS table cut down to in-frame rearrangements. Part of the clones is not present; checked against another copy, under half of the missing clones reflect an unresolved V gene, and the others are unexplained. For this sample the table gives about 35,000 clones, of which roughly four fifths were detected only once. Around 18% of the sample is in the top ten clones. Sequenced material: CD4+ or CD8+ T cells sorted from blood, taken in a trial of the OX40 agonist ivuxolimab. The source of these receptors is an adult with an advanced solid tumor such as melanoma, head and neck, liver or kidney cancer.

This rearrangement joins TRBV19 to TRBJ2-1, with D possibly TRBD2 on 5 matching bases. Trimming shortened V by 1 base and J by 9 bases, and 7 bases separated the two germline ends. Per the germline V gene, CDR1 is LNHDA and CDR2 is SQIVND (reference sequence). The CDR3 contains 12 residues. CDR3 DNA: TGTGCCAGTAGTATAGGAGGAGGTGAGCAGTTCTTC. This codes for CASSIGGGEQFF.

The gene calls are TRBV29-1 and TRBJ1-1; 7 bases map to TRBD1. Germline loops: CDR1 SQVTM, CDR2 ANQGSEA. V was pared by 4 bases and J by 3 bases, with 5 bases of the junction left unmatched. This CDR3 contains 13 residues. CDR3 sequence: CSVVEGTDTEAFF. CDR3 nucleotides: TGCAGCGTTGTGGAAGGGACAGACACTGAAGCTTTCTTT.

The chain is built from TRBV9 and TRBJ2-1, with D hard to call. CDR1 is SGDLS, CDR2 YYNGEE, per germline. The CDR3 is 12 amino acids. Trimming took 4 bases from V and 8 from J, leaving 10 bases between them. CDR3 DNA sequence: TGTGCCAGCAGCACCCGGGCGGATGAGCAGTTCTTC. Protein: CASSTRADEQFF.

The genes are TRBV7-8 and TRBJ2-1; 7 bases fit TRBD2. CDR1 is SGHVS, CDR2 FQNEAQ, per germline. V shed 8 bases and J 6 bases; nucleotides not matched to a gene: 7. The CDR3 runs 13 residues. The CDR3 nucleotides read TGTGCCAGCTTCCCTAGCGGAACCAATGAGCAGTTCTTC. Protein product: CASFPSGTNEQFF. The full variable domain, completed using reference TRBV7-8 and TRBJ2-1, is GAGVSQSPRYKVAKRGQDVALRCDPISGHVSLFWYQQALGQGPEFLTYFQNEAQLDKSGLPSDRFFAERPEGSVSTLKIQRTQQEDSAVYLCASFPSGTNEQFFGPGTRLTVL.

This clone has a single count. The chain employs TRBV7-2 and TRBJ2-3, with 10 bases that match TRBD2. CDR1 SGHTA and CDR2 FQGNSA come from the germline V gene. The CDR3 contains 15 residues. Trimming removed 2 bases from V and 5 bases from J; junction bases left unmatched: 4. CDR3 sequence (DNA): TGTGCCAGCAGCTTAAGCGGGGGGGCAGGAGATACGCAGTATTTT. It is translated as CASSLSGGAGDTQYF.

This clone was observed a single time. V and J are TRBV21-1 and TRBJ2-1; the table names TRBD2, a call not compared with the DNA. TRBV21-1 is shown as a pseudogene. CDR3 length: 14 residues. CDR3 residues: CASQGRGPYNEQFF. As DNA, the CDR3 is TGTGCCTCCCAGGGGCGGGGGCCCTACAATGAGCAGTTCTTC.

The rearrangement uses TRBV9 and TRBJ2-5; no clear D. Germline lookup yields CDR1 SGDLS and CDR2 YYNGEE. The CDR3 is 14 residues long. V gave up 4 bases and J gave up 5 bases, with 15 bases separating them. In DNA form, the CDR3 reads TGTGCCAGCAGCCCCCAGGCCGCTCGGGAGACCCAGTACTTC. It encodes CASSPQAARETQYF.

This chain connects TRBV7-8 to TRBJ2-7; D may match TRBD1 or TRBD2 (5 bases each). The germline V gene has CDR1 SGHVS and CDR2 FQNEAQ. This CDR3 is built from 13 residues. Trimming stripped 2 bases from V and 7 bases from J, with 12 bases between. The CDR3 region is CASSLFWGREQYF. CDR3 DNA: TGTGCCAGCAGCTTATTTTGGGGACGGGAGCAGTACTTC. Based on the CDR3 plus reference TRBV7-8 and TRBJ2-7, the full variable domain is GAGVSQSPRYKVAKRGQDVALRCDPISGHVSLFWYQQALGQGPEFLTYFQNEAQLDKSGLPSDRFFAERPEGSVSTLKIQRTQQEDSAVYLCASSLFWGREQYFGPGTRLTVT.

The chain is built from TRBV27 and TRBJ2-5, with 13 bases aligning to TRBD2. This CDR3 comprises 15 residues. Unmatched junction bases numbered 3, after V lost 4 bases and J lost 4 bases. In germline, CDR1 is MNHEY, CDR2 SMNVEV (reference sequence). CDR3 protein: CASSSWTSGRETQYF. Here the CDR3 DNA reads TGTGCCAGCAGTTCATGGACTAGCGGGAGAGAGACCCAGTACTTC.

This chain's CDR3 is CASSATGGDSTDTQYF. The CDR3, as DNA: TGTGCCAGCAGCGCGACAGGGGGCGATAGCACAGATACGCAGTATTTT. The V gene is TRBV9, the J gene TRBJ2-3; 10 bases line up with TRBD1. The CDR3 has 16 amino acids. Germline V lookup: CDR1 SGDLS, CDR2 YYNGEE. V lost 3 bases to trimming and J lost 0 bases; unmatched junction nucleotides: 4. Combining the CDR3 with reference TRBV9 and TRBJ2-3 gives the whole variable domain DSGVTQTPKHLITATGQRVTLRCSPRSGDLSVYWYQQSLDQGLQFLIQYYNGEERAKGNILERFSAQQFPDLHSELNLSSLELGDSALYFCASSATGGDSTDTQYFGPGTRLTVL.

CDR3 sequence: CASSLLGTGGFPRGEQFF. The DNA for the CDR3 is TGTGCCAGCAGTTTACTAGGGACAGGGGGGTTTCCGCGGGGCGAGCAGTTCTTC. J is TRBJ2-1 and V is TRBV28, with 11 bases lining up with TRBD1. The CDR3 sequence is 18 residues long. Germline-derived CDR1 and CDR2 are MDHEN and SYDVKM. The V segment lost 2 bases and the J segment 10 bases; nucleotides outside the gene matches: 16.

The count of this clone is one. The genes are TRBV6-5 and TRBJ2-7; 9 bases are a match to TRBD1. The CDR3 spans 14 residues. V lost 4 bases to trimming and J lost 4 bases; unmatched junction nucleotides: 5. Germline V CDR1 and CDR2: MNHEY, SVGAGI. CDR3 loop: CASSSGTGLYEQYF. The CDR3 nucleotides read TGTGCCAGCAGTTCCGGGACAGGGCTTTACGAGCAGTACTTC.

The V call is TRBV28, the J call TRBJ1-1; weak D call: TRBD1 (5 bases). CDR3 length equals 19 residues. Germline CDR1 and CDR2: MDHEN and SYDVKM. V lost 5 bases and J 6 bases, leaving 31 bases between the germline ends. The CDR3 DNA is TGTGCCAGCAGTCCCCACGACTGGAGTGCAGGGTCTTTGAGGGCTGAAGCTTTCTTT. It translates to CASSPHDWSAGSLRAEAFF.

This rearrangement joins TRBV5-6 to TRBJ2-7; 11 bases align to TRBD1. Trimming at V came to 4 bases and at J to 6 bases, leaving 9 bases not matched to a gene. The CDR3 contains 15 residues. Germline CDR1 reads SGHDT; CDR2 reads YYEEEE. The CDR3 loop is CASSAGRDRGIEQYF. The CDR3, as DNA: TGTGCCAGCAGCGCCGGCCGGGACAGGGGGATCGAGCAGTACTTC.

This clone was observed a single time. The rearrangement joins TRBV29-1 to TRBJ1-4; tentatively, D is TRBD1 (5 bases). Per germline, CDR1 SQVTM and CDR2 ANQGSEA. This CDR3 region has 16 residues. With 4 bases removed from V and 0 bases from J, the gap between germline ends came to 15 bases. CDR3 coding DNA: TGCAGCGTTGGGGGAGGGGACCTCGCAACTAATGAAAAACTGTTTTTT. Its protein is CSVGGGDLATNEKLFF.

This clone is termed medium-sized. The junction differs from germline at one of its ends, possibly a read error. This chain joins TRBV7-8 and TRBJ1-1; D may be TRBD1 (6 bases). The V gene's germline CDR1 is SGHVS and CDR2 FQNEAQ. This CDR3 is built from 14 residues. CDR3 residues: CASSLERGNPEAFF. The CDR3 DNA reads as TGTGCCAGCAGCTTAGAAAGGGGGAACCCTGAAGCTTTCTTT.

The chain is built from TRBV6-4 and TRBJ1-2, with D maybe TRBD1 (5 bases). V was cut by 6 bases and J by 0 bases, with 14 bases left in between. The germline V gene encodes CDR1 MRHNA and CDR2 SNTAGT. The CDR3 length is 15 residues. The CDR3 bases are TGTGCCAGCAGAGTTGGACAAGGACCTAACTATGGCTACACCTTC. This encodes CASRVGQGPNYGYTF.

The rearrangement links TRBV27 to TRBJ1-1; TRBD1 might be the D (5 bases). The V end was cut by 6 bases, the J end by 9 bases, with 11 bases between. This CDR3 comprises 11 residues. In germline, CDR1 is MNHEY, CDR2 SMNVEV (reference sequence). The CDR3 here is CASSSGAKAFF. The DNA for the CDR3 is TGTGCCAGCAGCTCCGGGGCTAAAGCTTTCTTT.

The chain is built from TRBV6-1 and TRBJ2-5; 7 positions agree with TRBD2. CDR3 length: 14 residues. V lost 2 bases and J lost 5; bases outside the gene matches: 5. The germline V gene has CDR1 MNHNS and CDR2 SASEGT. CDR3 bases: TGTGCCAGCAGTGAATCCTACGGGGGGGAGACCCAGTACTTC. The encoded protein is CASSESYGGETQYF.